This T cell receptor beta chain was sequenced during a study of blood T cell repertoires in COVID-19. Looking at the study overall: Samples taken during acute and convalescent COVID-19 were collected in the United States, Italy and Spain.

This clone was seen a single time. Germline-derived CDR1 and CDR2 are GTSNPN and SVGIG (reference sequence). The CDR3 has 14 residues. V shed 0 bases and J shed 6 bases, with 11 bases lying between them. Profiling relied on immunoSEQ multiplex PCR, and the TCRdb table lists in-frame clones only, not all of them. The sample shows more than 95,000 clones, about 70% of them seen only once. The sequencing sample was made of peripheral blood. The chain couples TRBV30 to TRBJ1-4; D not resolved. The source of this sequence is a man in his 60s with acute or convalescent COVID-19. CDR3 bases: TGTGCCTGGAGTGTGAGTAGCGGTTATGAAAAACTGTTTTTT. Translated, it gives CAWSVSSGYEKLFF. Combining the CDR3 with reference TRBV30 and TRBJ1-4 gives the whole variable domain SQTIHQWPATLVQPVGSPLSLECTVEGTSNPNLYWYRQAAGRGLQLLFYSVGIGQISSEVPQNLSASRPQDRQFILSSKKLLLSDSGFYLCAWSVSSGYEKLFFGSGTQLSVL.